The source of this T cell receptor beta chain is a study of control samples from healthy donors and cancer patients. Only in-frame clones appear in the TCRdb table, and some are missing; sequencing was by immunoSEQ multiplex PCR. The data hold roughly 88,000 clones, with approximately 90% observed a single time. The CDR3 contains 15 residues. The J gene is TRBJ2-6, the V gene TRBV21-1; the D call in the table, TRBD1, was not verified against the DNA. TRBV21-1 is a listed pseudogene. Source material: blood. This sequence originates from a woman in her 30s in good health. As DNA, the CDR3 is TGTGCCAGCAGCGATCCAGGGACTGGGGCCAACGTCCTGACTTTC. Translation: CASSDPGTGANVLTF.